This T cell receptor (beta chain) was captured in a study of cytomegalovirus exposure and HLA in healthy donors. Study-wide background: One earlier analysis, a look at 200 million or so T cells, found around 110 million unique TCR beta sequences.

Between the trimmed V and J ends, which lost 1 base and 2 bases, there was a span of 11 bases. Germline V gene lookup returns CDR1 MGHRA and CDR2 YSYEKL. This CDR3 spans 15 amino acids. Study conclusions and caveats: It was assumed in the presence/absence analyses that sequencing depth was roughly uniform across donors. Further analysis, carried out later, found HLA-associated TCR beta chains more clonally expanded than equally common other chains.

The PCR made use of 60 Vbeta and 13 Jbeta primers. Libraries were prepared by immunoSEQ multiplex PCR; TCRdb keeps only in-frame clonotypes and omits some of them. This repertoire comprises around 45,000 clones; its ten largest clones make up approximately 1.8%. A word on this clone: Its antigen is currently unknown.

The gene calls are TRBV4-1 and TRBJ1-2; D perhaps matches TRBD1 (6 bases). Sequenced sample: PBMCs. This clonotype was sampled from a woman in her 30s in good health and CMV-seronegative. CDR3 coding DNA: TGCGCCAGCAGCCAAGCAGACAGGATCAACTATGGCTACACCTTC. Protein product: CASSQADRINYGYTF.